Shown below are 10 T cell receptor beta chains from a single sample sequenced in a study of blood T cell repertoires in COVID-19. Profiling relied on immunoSEQ multiplex PCR, and the TCRdb table lists in-frame clones only, not all of them. The table has hundreds of thousands of clones, 70% to 90% seen once. Source material: peripheral blood. Receptors originate from a woman in her late teens or twenties with acute or convalescent COVID-19.

The chain recombines TRBV12-5 with TRBJ1-1; TRBD1 is a possible D gene (6 bases). Germline assignment: CDR1 LGHNT and CDR2 FRNRAP. This CDR3 spans 14 amino acids. V dropped 5 bases and J dropped 2 bases, with 12 bases sitting between them. CDR3 DNA: TGTGCTAGTGGTCCCTTAGGGGGAAACACTGAAGCTTTCTTT. Protein: CASGPLGGNTEAFF.

The rearrangement joins TRBV7-9 to TRBJ1-1; D gene unclear. The CDR3 consists of 17 residues. Trimming took 5 bases from V and 4 from J, leaving 23 bases between them. Germline V gene sequence: CDR1 SEHNR, CDR2 FQNEAQ (reference sequence). The CDR3 bases are TGTGCCAGCAGCACCCATATGGGGAACAAACGGGGCACTGAAGCTTTCTTT. This sequence encodes CASSTHMGNKRGTEAFF.

This clone was observed a few times. V and J are TRBV6-5 and TRBJ1-2; 8 bases match TRBD1. The V gene's germline CDR1 is MNHEY and CDR2 SVGAGI. CDR3 length: 16 residues. Trimming removed 2 bases from V and 7 bases from J; junction bases left unmatched: 12. The CDR3 DNA follows: TGTGCCAGCAGTTACGGATCCCAGGGACAGGTCTCTGGCTACACCTTC. Amino acids: CASSYGSQGQVSGYTF.

The chain recombines TRBV3-1 (or the pseudogene TRBV3-2) with TRBJ1-3, with TRBD1 identical over 9 bases. There are 15 residues in the CDR3. Trimming cost V 3 bases and J 4 bases; bases outside gene matches: 4. Germline CDR1 and CDR2: LGHDT and YNNKEL (reference sequence). CDR3 in amino acids: CASSQGTGPGNTIYF. The CDR3 DNA is TGTGCCAGCAGCCAGGGGACAGGGCCCGGAAACACCATATATTTT.

The sample holds a few counts of this clone. The chain uses TRBV5-4 and TRBJ2-2; the match to TRBD1 covers 8 bases. The length of the CDR3 is 14 residues. Per the germline V gene, CDR1 is SGHNT and CDR2 is YYREEE (reference sequence). Unmatched junction bases numbered 0, after V lost 1 base and J lost 4 bases. Here the CDR3 reads CASSLTGGTGELFF. The CDR3 nucleotides read TGTGCCAGCAGCTTGACAGGGGGCACCGGGGAGCTGTTTTTT.

The V call is TRBV1, the J call TRBJ1-2. TRBV1 has pseudogene status. The CDR3 is made up of 12 amino acids. The CDR3 reads CTSRPVLCGYTF. The DNA for the CDR3 is TGCACCAGCAGGCCGGTTCTTTGTGGCTACACCTTC.

V gene TRBV5-4 combines with J gene TRBJ1-1; D is undetermined. This CDR3 has 14 residues. Trimming left V 4 bases short and J 3 bases short, with 13 bases between. Per the germline V gene, CDR1 is SGHNT and CDR2 is YYREEE (reference sequence). The CDR3 loop reads CASSLSGGHTEAFF. In DNA form, the CDR3 reads TGTGCCAGCAGCCTCTCGGGAGGGCACACTGAAGCTTTCTTT.

V gene TRBV5-1 combines with J gene TRBJ1-1; 12 bases align to TRBD1. The CDR3 sequence is 17 residues long. V dropped 4 bases and J dropped 1; count of bases not matched to a gene: 8. Germline values: CDR1 SGHRS, CDR2 YFSETQ. CDR3 DNA: TGCGCCAGCAGCCCGGGACAGGGGGCGTCTAGGAACACTGAAGCTTTCTTT. As protein: CASSPGQGASRNTEAFF.

The rearrangement uses TRBV2 and TRBJ1-2; no reliable D call. Germline CDR1 reads SNHLY; CDR2 reads FYNNEI. Trimming removed 6 bases at V and 8 bases at J, with 16 bases between. The CDR3 is made up of 13 amino acids. The CDR3, as DNA: TGTGCCAGCAGGGTGATAGAATCCAACGGCTACACCTTC. It translates to CASRVIESNGYTF.

CDR3: CASSLVAGSGYEQYF. The CDR3 DNA reads as TGTGCCAGCAGCTTAGTGGCGGGTTCGGGGTACGAGCAGTACTTC. The rearrangement links TRBV7-8 to TRBJ2-7, with D perhaps TRBD2 (5 bases). V dropped 1 base and J dropped 4 bases, with 14 bases sitting between them. This CDR3 has 15 amino acids. Germline V gives CDR1 SGHVS, CDR2 FQNEAQ.